The next 21 T cell receptor beta chains were all read from a single sample in a study of blood T cell repertoires in COVID-19. TCRdb's copy holds only in-frame clones and misses some; the assay was immunoSEQ multiplex PCR. The table lists 240,000 or so clones, roughly 82% of them singletons. The sequencing sample was made of peripheral blood. The receptors were sampled from an elderly man with acute or convalescent COVID-19.

This clone has at least ten counts. The rearrangement links TRBV24-1 to TRBJ2-1; 11 bases are shared with TRBD2. Trimming took 12 bases from V and 2 from J; bases not matched to a gene: 5. The CDR3 consists of 14 residues. The germline gives CDR1 KGHDR, CDR2 SFDVKD. CDR3 sequence: CAAILAGAYNEQFF. In nucleotides, the CDR3 is TGTGCCGCCATACTAGCGGGGGCCTACAATGAGCAGTTCTTC.

V gene TRBV5-6 combines with J gene TRBJ2-1; perhaps TRBD2 as D (6 bases). The CDR3 length is 17 residues. From germline, CDR1 is SGHDT and CDR2 YYEEEE. The germline V and J ends were trimmed by 4 bases and 0 bases, with 17 bases remaining between them. The CDR3 spells CASSTRDSVSSYNEQFF. The DNA for the CDR3 is TGTGCCAGCAGCACCCGGGACTCCGTAAGCTCCTACAATGAGCAGTTCTTC.

The rearrangement links TRBV4-1 to TRBJ2-7; TRBD1 might be the D (5 bases). This CDR3 has 12 residues. V was pared by 1 base and J by 9 bases, with 10 bases between. The V gene's germline CDR1 is MGHRA and CDR2 YSYEKL. CDR3 in DNA: TGCGCCAGCAGCCAAGTCCTTGACAGGCAGTACTTC. Translating gives CASSQVLDRQYF.

The chain joins TRBV5-6 to TRBJ2-1; 10 bases match TRBD2. V gave up 4 bases and J gave up 0 bases; unmatched junction bases: 4. The CDR3 extends over 16 amino acids. Germline loops: CDR1 SGHDT, CDR2 YYEEEE. Written as DNA, the CDR3 is TGTGCCAGCAGCGCGGGACTAGCGAGCTCCTACAATGAGCAGTTCTTC. This encodes CASSAGLASSYNEQFF.

V and J are TRBV7-8 and TRBJ1-5; TRBD1 matches at 9 bases. Germline V gene lookup returns CDR1 SGHVS and CDR2 FQNEAQ. The CDR3 extends over 14 amino acids. With V trimmed by 1 base and J by 7 bases, 2 bases remained unmatched. DNA for the CDR3: TGTGCCAGCAGCTTAGACAGGGGGCCACAGCCCCAGCATTTT. Its protein is CASSLDRGPQPQHF.

The genes are TRBV3-1 (or the pseudogene TRBV3-2) and TRBJ1-5, with 9 bases matching TRBD1. This CDR3 comprises 14 residues. The V gene's germline CDR1 is LGHDT and CDR2 YNNKEL (reference sequence). V shed 4 bases and J 4 bases; nucleotides not matched to a gene: 2. In DNA form, the CDR3 reads TGTGCCAGCAGCCCCGGGACAGGGAATCAGCCCCAGCATTTT. The encoded protein is CASSPGTGNQPQHF.

The chain recombines TRBV27 with TRBJ2-3; D perhaps matches TRBD1 (5 bases). Trimming cost V 3 bases and J 6 bases, with 7 bases left between them. This CDR3 spans 12 amino acids. In germline, CDR1 is MNHEY, CDR2 SMNVEV (reference sequence). CDR3 nucleotides: TGTGCCAGCAGTTTGGGGCTGGATACGCAGTATTTT. It is translated as CASSLGLDTQYF.

The chain is built from TRBV19 and TRBJ1-5; D call uncertain. V was clipped by 3 bases and J by 5 bases, with 11 bases between them. Looked up from germline, CDR1 is LNHDA and CDR2 is SQIVND (reference sequence). There are 14 residues in the CDR3. The CDR3, as DNA: TGTGCCAGTAGTATCGGTAAGATCTATCAGCCCCAGCATTTT. Its protein product is CASSIGKIYQPQHF.

In DNA, the CDR3 is TGTGCCAGCAGTTACTCCGTGAGTGATCAGCCCCAGCATTTT. This codes for CASSYSVSDQPQHF. The V gene is TRBV6-5, the J gene TRBJ1-5; unclear D gene. Germline V lookup: CDR1 MNHEY, CDR2 SVGAGI. This CDR3 has 14 residues. With 0 bases removed from V and 5 bases from J, the gap between germline ends came to 8 bases.

The chain joins TRBV2 to TRBJ2-5, with D unresolved. The CDR3 loop spans 12 amino acids. Trimming cost V 4 bases and J 1 base, with 4 bases left between them. Germline CDR1 reads SNHLY; CDR2 reads FYNNEI. The CDR3 here is CASSVRQETQYF. The CDR3 DNA is TGTGCCAGCAGTGTGCGCCAAGAGACCCAGTACTTC.

This clone was picked up a small number of times. Other DNA sequences from this sample encode an identical CDR3 as well. The gene calls are TRBV3-1 (or the pseudogene TRBV3-2) and TRBJ2-7; 14 nucleotides line up with TRBD2. This CDR3 spans 15 amino acids. With 4 bases clipped from V and 2 bases from J, the junction kept 1 base outside the gene matches. Germline V CDR1 and CDR2: LGHDT, YNNKEL (reference sequence). The CDR3 protein is CASSPGLAGAYEQYF. CDR3 sequence (DNA): TGTGCCAGCAGCCCGGGACTAGCGGGGGCCTACGAGCAGTACTTC.

J is TRBJ2-1 and V is TRBV4-1; the match to TRBD2 covers 10 bases. Germline V gene data show CDR1 as MGHRA and CDR2 as YSYEKL. The length of the CDR3 is 18 residues. Losses at the gene ends were 5 bases for V and 4 bases for J; bases not matched to a gene: 14. This CDR3 reads CASSWKGRGTSEYNEQFF. The DNA of the CDR3 is TGCGCCAGCAGCTGGAAGGGGCGCGGGACTAGCGAGTACAATGAGCAGTTCTTC.

The genes are TRBV19 and TRBJ1-5; D perhaps matches TRBD1 (6 bases). CDR3 size: 14 residues. Germline V gene sequence: CDR1 LNHDA, CDR2 SQIVND (reference sequence). The ends were cut back, 3 bases at V and 7 bases at J, with 13 bases in the middle. CDR3 in amino acids: CASSITGMRQPQHF. In DNA form, the CDR3 reads TGTGCCAGTAGTATCACAGGGATGCGGCAGCCCCAGCATTTT. The full variable domain, in which reference TRBV19 and TRBJ1-5 provide the parts outside the CDR3, is DGGITQSPKYLFRKEGQNVTLSCEQNLNHDAMYWYRQDPGQGLRLIYYSQIVNDFQKGDIAEGYSVSREKKESFPLTVTSAQKNPTAFYLCASSITGMRQPQHFGDGTRLSIL.

The chain joins TRBV7-9 to TRBJ1-2; D gene unclear. The ends were cut back, 2 bases at V and 3 bases at J, with 7 bases in the middle. The germline CDR1 and CDR2 sequences are SEHNR and FQNEAQ (reference sequence). The CDR3 is made up of 13 amino acids. CDR3 sequence (DNA): TGTGCCAGCAGCTTATATCCCGACTATGGCTACACCTTC. Its translation is CASSLYPDYGYTF.

The rearrangement uses TRBV11-1 and TRBJ1-1; 8 bases are a match to TRBD1. This CDR3 contains 15 residues. J was trimmed by 2 bases and V by 4 bases; bases with no gene match: 6. The germline CDR1 and CDR2 sequences are SGHAT and FQDESV (reference sequence). The CDR3 region has the DNA TGTGCCAGCAGCTATATCGGACAGGGAAACACTGAAGCTTTCTTT. Translated: CASSYIGQGNTEAFF.

The chain combines TRBV15 with TRBJ2-3; D is ambiguous. The CDR3 consists of 13 residues. The germline V and J ends were trimmed by 0 bases and 3 bases, with 4 bases remaining between them. The germline V gene encodes CDR1 LNHNV and CDR2 YYDKDF (reference sequence). The CDR3 DNA reads as TGTGCCACCAGCAGAGACCCGACAGATACGCAGTATTTT. Translated, it gives CATSRDPTDTQYF.

The chain links TRBV3-1 (or the pseudogene TRBV3-2) to TRBJ2-1, with 10 bases aligning to TRBD2. The CDR3 extends over 15 amino acids. Germline V gene sequence: CDR1 LGHDT, CDR2 YNNKEL (reference sequence). The V and J ends lost 4 bases and 3 bases, in that order; junction bases with no gene match: 3. The chain's CDR3 is CASSPSGRFYNEQFF. The CDR3 bases are TGTGCCAGCAGCCCTAGCGGGAGATTCTACAATGAGCAGTTCTTC.

This chain links TRBV5-1 with TRBJ1-2, with TRBD1 as a possible D gene (6 bases). Trimming stripped 4 bases from V and 1 base from J, with 11 bases between. Germline V gene data show CDR1 as SGHRS and CDR2 as YFSETQ. This CDR3 contains 14 residues. The CDR3 region is CASSPDSNNYGYTF. CDR3 coding DNA: TGCGCCAGCAGCCCGGACAGTAATAACTATGGCTACACCTTC.

This rearrangement joins TRBV7-2 to TRBJ1-3; TRBD1 matches 7 bases. Germline CDR1 SGHTA, CDR2 FQGNSA. This CDR3 has 15 amino acids. The J segment lost 0 bases and the V segment lost 5 bases, leaving 4 bases of the junction unmatched. CDR3: CASSMTGISGNTIYF. The CDR3 DNA is TGTGCCAGCAGCATGACAGGGATCTCTGGAAACACCATATATTTT.

V gene TRBV9 combines with J gene TRBJ1-5, with D possibly matching TRBD1 (6 bases). This CDR3 is built from 14 residues. With 2 bases removed from V and 8 bases from J, the gap between germline ends came to 14 bases. Germline values: CDR1 SGDLS, CDR2 YYNGEE. The CDR3 coding sequence is TGTGCCAGCAGCGTGGGGGCAGGGAATGAGCCCCAGCATTTT. It encodes CASSVGAGNEPQHF.

CDR3 bases: TGCGCCAGCACCGAGACTAGCGGGGGGAACCCCTACGAGCAGTACTTC. Amino acids: CASTETSGGNPYEQYF. The V gene is TRBV10-2, the J gene TRBJ2-7; 13 nucleotides line up with TRBD2. Trimming at V came to 7 bases and at J to 2 bases, leaving 8 bases not matched to a gene. Germline CDR1 is WSHSY and CDR2 is SAAADI. The CDR3 runs 16 residues.